Each of the 29 T cell receptor beta chains below was sequenced from the same sample in a study of CD8 T cells in ankylosing spondylitis. Points from the study as a whole: Within ankylosing spondylitis blood, a TCR beta motif made up of several highly homologous variants appeared to be characteristic.

In TCRdb, the 5' RACE reads were re-called with MiXCR into one record per CDR3 protein. The sample has hundreds of thousands of distinct CDR3 sequences; 15% to 20% are singletons. Antigens of these TCRs are unknown. The sequenced sample was blood, either unsorted or a sorted T cell fraction (not recorded which). The receptors were gathered from a male donor with ankylosing spondylitis.

The sample holds a few counts of this clonotype. The rearrangement uses TRBV7-2 and TRBJ2-5, with D possibly being TRBD2 (6 bases). The V end lost 5 bases, the J end lost 3 bases, and 10 bases lay between the germline ends. The length of the CDR3 is 13 residues. The germline V gene has CDR1 SGHTA and CDR2 FQGNSA. This CDR3 is CASSTRTKETQYF. The CDR3 nucleotides read TGTGCCAGCAGCACTCGGACTAAAGAGACCCAGTACTTC. Supplemented by reference TRBV7-2 and TRBJ2-5, the full variable domain reads GAGVSQSPSNKVTEKGKDVELRCDPISGHTALYWYRQSLGQGLEFLIYFQGNSAPDKSGLPSDRFSAERTGGSVSTLTIQRTQQEDSAVYLCASSTRTKETQYFGPGTRLLVL.

This clonotype was detected only a few times. The V gene is TRBV6-1, the J gene TRBJ2-3; D ambiguous. There are 12 residues in the CDR3. Germline V gene lookup returns CDR1 MNHNS and CDR2 SASEGT. V was pared by 4 bases and J by 6 bases, with 8 bases between. DNA for the CDR3: TGTGCCAGCAGTGTTGGCAGGGATACGCAGTATTTT. Protein sequence: CASSVGRDTQYF.

This clonotype was seen ten or more times. The chain recombines TRBV5-1 with TRBJ2-3; 8 nucleotides line up with TRBD2. This CDR3 has 16 residues. With 7 bases clipped from V and 0 bases from J, the junction kept 10 bases outside the gene matches. Germline CDR1 reads SGHRS; CDR2 reads YFSETQ. The CDR3 loop is CASRVSSGVSTDTQYF. The DNA for the CDR3 is TGCGCCAGCCGCGTGAGTAGCGGGGTGAGCACAGATACGCAGTATTTT.

This chain joins TRBV12-3 or TRBV12-4 and TRBJ1-5; a weak D match, TRBD1 (5 bases). Trimming left V 3 bases short and J 0 bases short, with 12 bases between. The CDR3 runs to 16 residues. CDR3 nucleotide sequence: TGTGCCAGCAGTTTTAGGGCGGACAATAGCAATCAGCCCCAGCATTTT. This gives the protein CASSFRADNSNQPQHF.

A few counts support this clonotype. This chain uses TRBV24-1 with TRBJ2-1, with 12 bases lining up with TRBD2. With V trimmed by 2 bases and J by 5 bases, 6 bases remained unmatched. The CDR3 covers 17 residues. In germline, CDR1 is KGHDR, CDR2 SFDVKD. Here the CDR3 reads CATSDSSTSGSNNEQFF. The CDR3 DNA follows: TGTGCCACCAGTGATTCATCGACTAGCGGGAGCAACAATGAGCAGTTCTTC.

The CDR3 DNA is TGTGCCACCAGCAGAGACAGGGCTCTTAGTCAGCCCCAGCATTTT. Translated: CATSRDRALSQPQHF. V is TRBV15 and J is TRBJ1-5; perhaps TRBD1 as D (5 bases). The CDR3 has 15 residues. With 0 bases removed from V and 6 bases from J, the gap between germline ends came to 12 bases. The germline gives CDR1 LNHNV, CDR2 YYDKDF (reference sequence).

The table lists this clonotype with many counts. This chain uses TRBV5-1 with TRBJ2-7, with 8 nucleotides matching TRBD1. Trimming removed 6 bases from V and 2 bases from J; junction bases left unmatched: 10. Germline CDR1 is SGHRS and CDR2 is YFSETQ. The CDR3 has 15 residues. The CDR3 here is CASTNRQGLAYEQYF. The CDR3 coding sequence is TGCGCCAGCACCAATAGACAGGGGCTAGCCTACGAGCAGTACTTC.

The chain employs TRBV20-1 and TRBJ1-5, with 7 bases identical to TRBD1. V lost 0 bases and J lost 3; bases outside the gene matches: 5. The CDR3 runs to 15 residues. Germline CDR1 DFQATT, CDR2 SNEGSKA (reference sequence). The CDR3 DNA is TGCAGTGCTAGAGATGAGACAGGGCCCAATCAGCCCCAGCATTTT. As protein: CSARDETGPNQPQHF.

This clonotype came up a few times. The chain carries TRBV20-1 and TRBJ2-1; a weak D match, TRBD2 (6 bases). The V end was cut by 1 base, the J end by 2 bases, with 12 bases between. CDR3 length equals 15 residues. Germline V gene lookup returns CDR1 DFQATT and CDR2 SNEGSKA (reference sequence). CDR3 in DNA: TGCAGTGCTAGAGTTCCGGGAGTAGCCTACAATGAGCAGTTCTTC. It specifies CSARVPGVAYNEQFF.

The V gene is TRBV29-1, the J gene TRBJ1-6, with 8 bases matching TRBD1. V was clipped by 5 bases and J by 10 bases; unmatched bases: 10. In germline, CDR1 is SQVTM, CDR2 ANQGSEA. The CDR3 is made up of 14 amino acids. The CDR3 sequence: CSVSTDRGGSPLHF. Here the CDR3 DNA reads TGCAGCGTTTCAACTGACAGGGGAGGGTCACCCCTCCACTTT. Based on the CDR3 plus reference TRBV29-1 and TRBJ1-6, the full variable domain is SAVISQKPSRDICQRGTSLTIQCQVDSQVTMMFWYRQQPGQSLTLIATANQGSEATYESGFVIDKFPISRPNLTFSTLTVSNMSPEDSSIYLCSVSTDRGGSPLHFGNGTRLTVT.

Only a few counts were recorded for this clonotype. The genes are TRBV19 and TRBJ2-1, with 14 bases that match TRBD2. The CDR3 length is 14 residues. Trimming cost V 9 bases and J 5 bases; bases outside gene matches: 3. In germline, CDR1 is LNHDA, CDR2 SQIVND (reference sequence). In DNA form, the CDR3 reads TGTGCCAGCCGGACTAGCGGGGGGAACAATGAGCAGTTCTTC. This sequence encodes CASRTSGGNNEQFF.

The table lists this clonotype with a few counts. This chain uses TRBV19 with TRBJ2-1; 13 positions match TRBD2. Germline values: CDR1 LNHDA, CDR2 SQIVND (reference sequence). V lost 3 bases and J lost 7; bases outside the gene matches: 6. This CDR3 has 16 residues. The DNA for the CDR3 is TGTGCCAGTAGTATGGTCGGGACTAGCGGGAAGAATGAGCAGTTCTTC. It yields the protein CASSMVGTSGKNEQFF.

The chain joins TRBV7-6 to TRBJ1-3, with D possibly TRBD1 on 5 matching bases. The CDR3 has 16 amino acids. V was clipped by 5 bases and J by 2 bases, with 16 bases between them. The germline CDR1 and CDR2 sequences are SGHVS and FNYEAQ. CDR3 nucleotides: TGTGCCAGCAGCACCCGGCCCGCGGGGCCTGGAAACACCATATATTTT. This gives the protein CASSTRPAGPGNTIYF.

The table lists this clonotype with a few counts. The chain is built from TRBV7-3 and TRBJ2-1; D may correspond to TRBD1 or TRBD2 (6 bases each). Germline V gene sequence: CDR1 SGHTA, CDR2 FQGTGA. The CDR3 runs 16 residues. V dropped 5 bases and J dropped 2 bases, with 16 bases sitting between them. The CDR3 region has the DNA TGTGCCAGCAGCCCAGGGGTGTCGGGAGCCTACAATGAGCAGTTCTTC. Protein sequence: CASSPGVSGAYNEQFF. Full variable domain (outside the CDR3, taken from reference TRBV7-3 and TRBJ2-1): GAGVSQTPSNKVTEKGKYVELRCDPISGHTALYWYRQSLGQGPEFLIYFQGTGAADDSGLPNDRFFAVRPEGSVSTLKIQRTERGDSAVYLCASSPGVSGAYNEQFFGPGTRLTVL.

The table lists this clonotype with a few counts. The rearrangement links TRBV5-1 to TRBJ1-4, with a tentative D call TRBD1 (6 bases). The germline gives CDR1 SGHRS, CDR2 YFSETQ. CDR3 length: 14 amino acids. Trimming stripped 4 bases from V and 5 bases from J, with 12 bases between. In DNA, the CDR3 is TGCGCCAGCAGCCGGACAGTTCAGAATGAAAAACTGTTTTTT. Its protein is CASSRTVQNEKLFF.

This clonotype has ten or more counts. The gene calls are TRBV4-3 and TRBJ1-5, with D unclear. Trimming shortened V by 0 bases and J by 3 bases, and 9 bases separated the two germline ends. The CDR3 totals 15 residues. CDR1 and CDR2 (germline): LGHNA, YSLEER. CDR3 residues: CASSQDWQSNQPQHF. The CDR3 nucleotides read TGCGCCAGCAGCCAAGATTGGCAGTCCAATCAGCCCCAGCATTTT.

This clonotype turned up a few times. The J gene is TRBJ1-1, the V gene TRBV6-5; D unresolved. The germline CDR1 and CDR2 sequences are MNHEY and SVGAGI. V dropped 2 bases and J dropped 3 bases, with 22 bases sitting between them. This CDR3 is built from 18 residues. The CDR3 coding sequence is TGTGCCAGCAGTTACCCTTCCACCTCCGACATATCGGACACTGAAGCTTTCTTT. Protein: CASSYPSTSDISDTEAFF.

The chain couples TRBV9 to TRBJ2-3; D uncertain. The CDR3 consists of 13 residues. V was cut by 0 bases and J by 3 bases, with 5 bases left in between. Germline V gives CDR1 SGDLS, CDR2 YYNGEE. CDR3 coding DNA: TGTGCCAGCAGCGTAGATGTGACAGATACGCAGTATTTT. Translated: CASSVDVTDTQYF.

A few counts support this clonotype. This chain uses TRBV28 with TRBJ2-7; tentative D call: TRBD2 (6 bases). This CDR3 region has 15 residues. V was trimmed by 4 bases and J by 3 bases, leaving 16 bases between them. Germline CDR1 MDHEN, CDR2 SYDVKM. CDR3 amino acids: CASSSPGTQNYEQYF. CDR3 coding DNA: TGTGCCAGCAGTTCCCCCGGGACTCAGAACTACGAGCAGTACTTC.

This chain links TRBV7-2 with TRBJ1-5; D uncertain. Between the trimmed V and J ends, which lost 5 bases and 1 base, there was a span of 18 bases. The germline gives CDR1 SGHTA, CDR2 FQGNSA. The CDR3 is 17 amino acids. CDR3 sequence reads: CASSGRTWTNSNQPQHF. Here the CDR3 DNA reads TGTGCCAGCAGCGGCCGGACTTGGACCAACAGCAATCAGCCCCAGCATTTT.

This chain joins TRBV12-5 and TRBJ2-7; D perhaps matches TRBD1 (6 bases). V was pared by 7 bases and J by 7 bases, with 20 bases between. The CDR3 runs to 14 residues. Germline V CDR1 and CDR2: LGHNT, FRNRAP. The CDR3 region is CASVADSWGKEQYF. CDR3 nucleotide sequence: TGTGCTAGTGTTGCGGACAGTTGGGGGAAGGAGCAGTACTTC.

This clonotype was observed at least ten times. The CDR3 reads CASSRPSGTRTGELFF. Here the CDR3 DNA reads TGTGCCAGCAGCCGACCTAGCGGGACCCGCACCGGGGAGCTGTTTTTT. This sequence joins TRBV12-3 or TRBV12-4 and TRBJ2-2, with TRBD2 identical over 9 bases. The CDR3 has 16 amino acids. Trimming took 6 bases from V and 4 from J; bases not matched to a gene: 9.

This clonotype has just a few counts. The V gene is TRBV6-2 or TRBV6-3, the J gene TRBJ1-5; TRBD1 might be the D (5 bases). Germline assignment: CDR1 MNHEY and CDR2 SVGEGT. V lost 0 bases to trimming and J lost 16 bases, with 19 bases between them. This CDR3 region has 14 residues. The CDR3, as DNA: TGTGCCAGCAGTTACTCGTCGGTGCGGCAGGGTCGACATTTT. Its protein product is CASSYSSVRQGRHF.

This clonotype was seen a few times. The chain combines TRBV28 with TRBJ2-3; D not certain. The V and J ends lost 6 bases and 6 bases respectively, with 10 bases between them. In germline, CDR1 is MDHEN, CDR2 SYDVKM. There are 12 residues in the CDR3. The CDR3 loop is CASSPPLDTQYF. CDR3 sequence (DNA): TGTGCCAGCAGCCCCCCGCTGGATACGCAGTATTTT.

The CDR3 sequence is CASSYDRVAEAFF. The CDR3 nucleotides read TGTGCCAGCAGTTACGACAGGGTGGCTGAAGCTTTCTTT. The J gene is TRBJ1-1, the V gene TRBV6-5; 7 nucleotides agree with TRBD1. This CDR3 is 13 amino acids long. Germline V CDR1 and CDR2: MNHEY, SVGAGI. V trimming: 2 bases; J trimming: 6 bases; junction bases outside the gene matches: 3.

This clonotype has more than one count but fewer than ten. J is TRBJ2-1 and V is TRBV28; weak D call: TRBD2 (5 bases). Germline values: CDR1 MDHEN, CDR2 SYDVKM. Trimming removed 3 bases at V and 6 bases at J, with 15 bases between. CDR3 length equals 15 residues. CDR3 nucleotides: TGTGCCAGCAGTTTGCGGGCAGCGTTGGGCAATGAGCAGTTCTTC. Protein product: CASSLRAALGNEQFF.

The sample holds many counts of this clonotype. This sequence joins TRBV12-3 or TRBV12-4 and TRBJ1-5; 9 positions match TRBD1. The CDR3 contains 15 residues. With V trimmed by 5 bases and J by 3 bases, 5 bases remained unmatched. The CDR3 here is CASSVGTGPNQPQHF. For the CDR3, the DNA is TGTGCCAGCAGTGTCGGGACAGGGCCCAATCAGCCCCAGCATTTT.

V gene TRBV6-1 combines with J gene TRBJ2-1; D call uncertain. The germline V and J ends were trimmed by 6 bases and 4 bases, with 19 bases remaining between them. Germline V gene data show CDR1 as MNHNS and CDR2 as SASEGT. The CDR3 is 16 residues long. DNA of the CDR3: TGTGCCAGCAGCTCCTTAAATTTACTTGGGTACAATGAGCAGTTCTTC. This translates into CASSSLNLLGYNEQFF.

The chain is built from TRBV7-3 and TRBJ2-5; 13 positions match TRBD2. This CDR3 region has 17 residues. V was pared by 6 bases and J by 5 bases, with 12 bases of the junction left unmatched. CDR1 and CDR2 (germline): SGHTA, FQGTGA. The CDR3 DNA is TGTGCCAGCAGTTCCGGACTAGCGGGGGCCGGGGGGGAGACCCAGTACTTC. It translates to CASSSGLAGAGGETQYF.